The 10 T cell receptor beta chains below were found in one sample sequenced in a study of T cell responses to AZD1222 COVID-19 vaccine (dated by TCRdb to about 2021). The time point label, as the study defines it: baseline before first vaccination. The protocol used for the library was the immunoSEQ multiplex PCR assay. TCRdb took this table from immuneACCESS and kept in-frame rearrangements with V and J called. Such tables lack part of the clones; where checked against another copy, unresolved V genes explain under half of the gap, and the rest is unexplained. The sample table contains 150,000 to 200,000 clones; only one count was recorded for less than 95% of them. The ten biggest clones cover 1.3% to 1.5% of the sample. The starting material was peripheral blood, obtained on day 0 of AZD1222 vaccination. The receptor set was obtained from an adult in good health.

The gene calls are TRBV21-1 and TRBJ1-2. TRBV21-1 is given as a pseudogene. There are 15 residues in the CDR3. CDR3 sequence: CASSKGGGSNYGYTF. In DNA form, the CDR3 reads TGTGCCAGCAGCAAAGGAGGAGGTAGTAACTATGGCTACACCTTC.

The genes are TRBV5-4 and TRBJ1-2, with 8 bases lining up with TRBD1. Germline V gives CDR1 SGHNT, CDR2 YYREEE (reference sequence). V shed 0 bases, J shed 1 base, and the junction held 5 bases outside the gene matches. The CDR3 is 16 residues long. The DNA for the CDR3 is TGTGCCAGCAGCTTGGATCTTGACAGGGGTAACTATGGCTACACCTTC. This translates into CASSLDLDRGNYGYTF.

This chain connects TRBV10-3 to TRBJ2-3; weak D call: TRBD1 (6 bases). V was cut by 3 bases and J by 4 bases, with 8 bases left in between. Germline CDR1 reads ENHRY; CDR2 reads SYGVKD. This CDR3 spans 13 amino acids. Here the CDR3 reads CAISEEGADTQYF. The CDR3 nucleotides read TGTGCCATCAGTGAAGAGGGGGCAGATACGCAGTATTTT.

The chain recombines TRBV30 with TRBJ1-5; D is possibly TRBD1 (5 bases). The V end was cut by 3 bases, the J end by 2 bases, with 14 bases between. This CDR3 is 15 amino acids long. Germline CDR1 GTSNPN, CDR2 SVGIG (reference sequence). The CDR3 region has the DNA TGTGCCTGGAGCGCCTTACAGGTGGGCAATCAGCCCCAGCATTTT. Amino acids: CAWSALQVGNQPQHF.

This clone appeared once. This chain links TRBV10-2 with TRBJ2-2; 9 bases match TRBD1. Germline V gene data show CDR1 as WSHSY and CDR2 as SAAADI. This CDR3 is built from 19 residues. Trimming removed 4 bases from V and 0 bases from J; junction bases left unmatched: 12. CDR3: CASSGTGATKAPNTGELFF. The CDR3 coding sequence is TGCGCCAGCAGTGGGACAGGGGCCACCAAAGCGCCGAACACCGGGGAGCTGTTTTTT.

CDR3 protein: CASSLFRETGELFF. In DNA form, the CDR3 reads TGTGCCAGCAGCCTGTTCCGGGAAACCGGGGAGCTGTTTTTT. This chain connects TRBV6-6 to TRBJ2-2, with D perhaps TRBD2 (5 bases). Germline CDR1 and CDR2: MNHNY and SVGAGI (reference sequence). The CDR3 has 14 amino acids. Trimming left V 6 bases short and J 5 bases short, with 13 bases between.

The chain uses TRBV11-1 and TRBJ2-4; 10 nucleotides match TRBD2. V was pared by 1 base and J by 11 bases, with 2 bases of the junction left unmatched. The CDR3 totals 13 residues. From germline, CDR1 is SGHAT and CDR2 FQDESV (reference sequence). CDR3 in DNA: TGTGCCAGCAGCTTAGATCTAGCGGGGGTTCAGTACTTC. It codes for CASSLDLAGVQYF. Filled out from reference TRBV11-1 and TRBJ2-4, the complete variable domain reads EAEVAQSPRYKITEKSQAVAFWCDPISGHATLYWYRQILGQGPELLVQFQDESVVDDSQLPKDRFSAERLKGVDSTLKIQPAELGDSAMYLCASSLDLAGVQYFGAGTRLSVL.

The chain combines TRBV7-2 with TRBJ1-4; TRBD1 might be the D (5 bases). CDR3 length: 17 residues. Germline V lookup: CDR1 SGHTA, CDR2 FQGNSA. Trimming removed 1 base from V and 3 bases from J, with 15 bases in between. The CDR3 nucleotides are TGTGCCAGCAGCTTAGGCTTCGGCAGGGACTCTAATGAAAAACTGTTTTTT. The encoded protein is CASSLGFGRDSNEKLFF.

The V gene is TRBV19, the J gene TRBJ2-7; D may correspond to TRBD1 or TRBD2 (5 bases each). The CDR3 has 16 residues. V was trimmed by 3 bases and J by 1 base, leaving 16 bases between them. The germline V gene encodes CDR1 LNHDA and CDR2 SQIVND (reference sequence). The CDR3 coding sequence is TGTGCCAGTAGTATGGGACCACCGGAAGGGTCCTACGAGCAGTACTTC. Its translation is CASSMGPPEGSYEQYF.

V and J are TRBV19 and TRBJ2-7, with a tentative D call TRBD1 (5 bases). The germline gives CDR1 LNHDA, CDR2 SQIVND (reference sequence). V shed 7 bases and J shed 2 bases, with 15 bases lying between them. This CDR3 has 14 amino acids. CDR3 sequence: CASKPQGTTYEQYF. The CDR3 bases are TGTGCCAGTAAGCCCCAGGGTACTACCTACGAGCAGTACTTC.